The present TCR beta chain was sequenced within a study of blood T cell repertoires in COVID-19. Study as a whole: Samples representing acute and convalescent COVID-19 were sourced from the United States, Italy and Spain. PBMCs, B-cell-depleted T cells, or T cells were the source of the cDNA or gDNA that made up the material.

Methods used by the authors: Amplification of reference gene primers provided the estimated nucleated cell counts. Measured with immunoSEQ multiplex PCR; TCRdb has only the in-frame clones, and not every one. D and trimming were read from the DNA, whereas the V and J calls and clone size are those reported in that table. The sample lists fewer than 250,000 clones, 92% seen once, with around 1.2% in the top ten. The germline V gene has CDR1 MNHEY and CDR2 SMNVEV (reference sequence). V trimming: 5 bases; J trimming: 3 bases; junction bases outside the gene matches: 7. The CDR3 has 16 residues. The sample taken for sequencing was peripheral blood. This TCR came from a man aged 25 to 40 with acute or convalescent COVID-19. The rearrangement uses TRBV27 and TRBJ2-5, with 12 bases fitting TRBD2. The CDR3 is CASSDRLAGVEETQYF. As DNA, the CDR3 is TGTGCCAGCAGTGATCGACTAGCGGGAGTCGAAGAGACCCAGTACTTC.